The clone carrying this TCR beta chain came up many times. Antigen specificity is unknown. TCRdb recomputed calls from the RT-PCR reads with MiXCR, one row per CDR3 protein. The table shows about 540,000 distinct CDR3 sequences, with under 25% occurring only once. Germline V lookup: CDR1 SNHLY, CDR2 FYNNEI. V shed 5 bases, J shed 3 bases, and the junction held 5 bases outside the gene matches. This CDR3 region has 15 residues. This entry is derived from a study of response to subunit inactivated influenza vaccine. Overall study findings and caveats: With each seasonal influenza vaccination, the authors suggested, few new T cells are recruited.

The sample was also reused in another study, on T cells expressing NK-cell markers. That publication notes: Template switching by 5'RACE with UMIs generated the TCR beta cDNA.

This sample comprised CD4+ T cells sorted from PBMCs, obtained about 11 days after vaccination. This clonotype originated in a man in his forties or fifties who received an inactivated influenza vaccine. The rearrangement joins TRBV2 to TRBJ2-1; 9 nucleotides align to TRBD2. CDR3 sequence (DNA): TGTGCCAGCAGTCCCGGGACTAGCTACTACAATGAGCAGTTCTTC. Residues: CASSPGTSYYNEQFF.